This T cell receptor beta chain stems from a study of tissue T cells after allogeneic stem cell transplantation. Overall study results and limits: Motif-based clustering found tissue-specific repertoire signatures shared across patients, though few clones were shared. This small cohort was clinically heterogeneous, and sampling depth was a limitation.

Profiled with immunoSEQ multiplex PCR; TCRdb holds only in-frame clones, not every one. The sample contains approximately 5,000 clones, 45% of which appear only once. Points on this clone: Antigen unknown. Mouse gene names apply. The CDR3 end falls 1 residue outside the read, so it is completed with the germline J gene.

V was cut by 2 bases and J by 0 bases, with 7 bases left in between. The CDR3 contains 15 residues. Per germline, CDR1 NSQYPW and CDR2 LRSPGD (reference sequence). Indicated time point: mouse harvest day 14 after allogeneic transplant. Tail vein injection delivered 10^7 T-cell-depleted bone marrow cells and 10^6 splenic CD5+ T cells. The chain joins TRBV1 to TRBJ2-2; D tentatively fits TRBD1 or TRBD2 (6 bases each). This TCR was recovered from a female BALB/c mouse given C57BL/6 T cells with graft-versus-host disease after an allogeneic hematopoietic cell transplant. Sequenced: gut tissue. CDR3 bases read: TGCACCTGCAGTGCAAGGGGGGCAAACACCGGGCAGCTCTAC. Protein: CTCSARGANTGQLY. In full, the CDR3 reads CTCSARGANTGQLYF.